The sequence of this T cell receptor beta chain was determined in a study of a mutant IDH1 vaccine in newly diagnosed glioma. The overall study: Treatment recipients were approximately 60% male and around 40% female, and their mean age was 40.4 years.

Whole-study findings and limits: Vaccination induced immune responses in 93.3% of patients.

Produced via immunoSEQ multiplex PCR; TCRdb's table is partial and in-frame only. The sample yields some 54,000 clones, roughly 90% seen once. Time point specified: week 11, during vaccination. With topical imiquimod, each dose of the vaccine consisted of 300 ug of mutant IDH1 20-mer peptide. Germline V gene sequence: CDR1 SGHVS, CDR2 FQNEAQ. V lost 0 bases to trimming and J lost 2 bases; unmatched junction nucleotides: 10. The CDR3 totals 19 residues. Worth noting for this clone: As yet, its antigen is unknown.

The source of this sequence is a man aged 50 or older with glioma. The specimen comprised PBMCs, sampled from a glioma patient whose treatment included an IDH1 peptide vaccine. This chain connects TRBV7-8 to TRBJ2-7; 13 bases align to TRBD2. The CDR3 coding sequence is TGTGCCAGCAGCTTAGCCCGGACTAGCGGGGGTAACCGCCCCTACGAGCAGTACTTC. It is translated as CASSLARTSGGNRPYEQYF.